This T cell receptor (beta chain) derives from a study of cytomegalovirus exposure and HLA in healthy donors. The PCR had 60 Vbeta and 13 Jbeta primers. Data came from immunoSEQ multiplex PCR; TCRdb stores just in-frame clones and leaves some out. This table has 130,000 or so clones, around four fifths appearing once. Per germline, CDR1 SGHVS and CDR2 FQNEAQ. This CDR3 has 12 amino acids. J lost 7 bases, V lost 3 bases, and 2 bases had no gene match. Sequenced material: PBMCs. The chain has TRBV7-8 and TRBJ2-5, with TRBD1 matching 7 bases. The TCR sequence derives from a male donor in good health and CMV-seronegative. For the CDR3, the DNA is TGTGCCAGCAGCTTGTCAGGGGGGACCCAGTACTTC. Amino acids: CASSLSGGTQYF. Full variable domain (remainder filled in from reference TRBV7-8 and TRBJ2-5): GAGVSQSPRYKVAKRGQDVALRCDPISGHVSLFWYQQALGQGPEFLTYFQNEAQLDKSGLPSDRFFAERPEGSVSTLKIQRTQQEDSAVYLCASSLSGGTQYFGPGTRLLVL.